This T cell receptor beta chain was observed in a study of cytomegalovirus exposure and HLA in healthy donors. While the first cohort had 700 or so subjects, the donors belonged to the separate validation cohort of over a hundred subjects. The data were produced by immunoSEQ multiplex PCR, yet TCRdb's version contains in-frame clones alone and is incomplete. Of 200,000 to 250,000 clones listed, around 90% were seen once; the top ten hold about 0.95%. The table lists this clone with a count of one. In germline, CDR1 is SGHAT, CDR2 FQNNGV. This CDR3 comprises 14 residues. Between the trimmed V and J ends, which lost 5 bases and 4 bases, there was a span of 15 bases.

The V call is TRBV11-2, the J call TRBJ2-7, with D maybe TRBD2 (5 bases). The sample was PBMCs. The sequence was obtained from a woman between 18 and 29 years old in good health and CMV-seronegative. DNA for the CDR3: TGTGCCAGCAGCCTGGAGGATAGCGTTTACGAGCAGTACTTC. Protein sequence: CASSLEDSVYEQYF.